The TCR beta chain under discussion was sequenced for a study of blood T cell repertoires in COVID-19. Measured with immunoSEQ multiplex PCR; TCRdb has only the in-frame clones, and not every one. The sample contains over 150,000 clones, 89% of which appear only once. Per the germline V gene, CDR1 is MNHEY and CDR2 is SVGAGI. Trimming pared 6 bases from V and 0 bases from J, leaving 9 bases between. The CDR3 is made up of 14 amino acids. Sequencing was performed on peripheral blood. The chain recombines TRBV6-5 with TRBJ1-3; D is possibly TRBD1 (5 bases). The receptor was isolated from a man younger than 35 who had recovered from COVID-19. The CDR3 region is CASRPDSSGNTIYF. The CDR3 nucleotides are TGTGCCAGCAGACCCGACAGCTCTGGAAACACCATATATTTT.